Sequencing of this T cell receptor beta chain was carried out in a study of T-cell memory formation after mild COVID-19. Study-level results: Whereas later expanders leaned CD4+, clones contracting day 15 to 85 showed a balanced CD4/CD8 makeup. Nothing confirmed that second-wave clones peaking on day 37 were specific for SARS-CoV-2.

Germline V CDR1 and CDR2: LNHDA, SQIVND (reference sequence). The CDR3 runs to 16 residues. The germline V and J ends were trimmed by 7 bases and 0 bases, with 18 bases remaining between them. Employing constant-segment primers, 5'RACE generated TCR alpha and TCR beta cDNA libraries bearing sample barcodes and UMIs. MiXCR, applied by TCRdb to the 5' RACE reads, yields one record per CDR3 protein. The sample comprises 150,000 to 200,000 distinct CDR3 sequences, 16% of which are singletons, and more than 2% rests with the top ten. Comment on this clonotype: The antigen is not known.

The origin of this receptor is an adult woman who had mild COVID-19 (a few samples of this study predate the infection). Cell type and time point are not known. The chain combines TRBV19 with TRBJ1-1; D may be TRBD1 (5 bases). Sequenced material: PBMCs or a T cell subset sorted from them (not recorded which). The CDR3 DNA reads TGTGCCAGTACCTTTCTGTCAGGGATGCTGAACACTGAAGCTTTCTTT. Protein sequence: CASTFLSGMLNTEAFF.